The entry below describes one T cell receptor (beta chain). Its antigen has not been determined. Base qualities are missing; no much larger clone stands one base away. Peripheral blood CD8+ and CD4+ T cells from healthy donors, Susac syndrome patients and multiple sclerosis patients were profiled by high-throughput TCR beta sequencing. Healthy donors were included as age- and sex-matched controls. CD8+ TEMRA cells were enriched by FACS, while bulk CD8+ and CD4+ T cells were purified by magnetic negative isolation. Blood was drawn into EDTA tubes, processed within 24 hours, and PBMCs were isolated by density gradient centrifugation. PBMCs intended for TCR sequencing were frozen in liquid nitrogen and were later thawed in a 37 degrees C water bath. The sorted or isolated CD4+, CD8+ and CD8+ TEMRA cells had a purity of 90% or higher. After removal of 2 bases from V and 4 bases from J, the junction retains 5 bases not matched to a gene. CDR1 and CDR2, looked up from the germline V gene, are SGDLS and YYNGEE. From the cysteine up to the phenylalanine, the CDR3 has a length of 14 residues. Of all the DNA, just the CDR3 is kept, 42 bases in frame from base 1.

This record belongs to a study of CD8 T cells in Susac syndrome (dated by TCRdb to about 2019). About the full investigation: The study used repertoire sequencing to test whether antigen drove CD8+ T cell activation and differentiation in Susac syndrome. CD8+ T cell repertoire clonality was compared between 11 to 12 healthy donors, some 14 Susac syndrome patients and approximately 15 multiple sclerosis patients.

Findings and caveats that apply to the study as a whole: The study acknowledged that relatively few individuals were included in the TCR sequencing and HLA analysis.

RNA was extracted with the RNeasy kit and roughly 0.5 to 1 ug was reverse transcribed using random hexamers. TCR beta CDR3 regions were amplified with the immunoSEQ multiplex PCR assay covering 54 Vbeta and 13 Jbeta segments. To correct PCR amplification bias, a synthetic template baseline was used for both primer optimization and computational correction. The original methods were these. Reads were annotated to V, D and J genes per IMGT and analyzed with immunoSEQ Analyzer, keeping only productive sequences. Clonality was calculated as one minus the Shannon entropy normalized by log2 of the number of productive unique sequences. For each patient and control, public and private clones were evaluated among the 100 most prevalent clones. A clone was defined as Susac-specific if it was absent from the healthy and MS cohorts, from about 1,100 published viral clones and from other ImmuneACCESS disease sequences. TCRdb passed the public sequencing reads through fastp at Q25 and MiXCR, retaining productive beta sequences. Each entry is one CDR3 protein sequence, shown with its most common DNA and genes. Here the V and J calls rest on TCRdb's processing, not on the authors' analysis. The sample table records approximately 140,000 distinct CDR3 sequences; 94% of these occur just once. The top ten hold roughly 0.29% of the sample.

The clonotype was recovered from a human donor in good health. The sequencing input was CD8+ T cells from PBMCs. The chain employs TRBV9 and TRBJ2-7; 8 bases in between match TRBD2. The nucleotide sequence is TGTGCCAGCAGCGTGGGACTAGGAGGGTACGAGCAGTACTTC. It translates as CASSVGLGGYEQYF.